This is a list of T cell receptor beta chains from one sample in a study of blood T cell repertoires in COVID-19. Here immunoSEQ multiplex PCR was the method, and the copy in TCRdb shows in-frame clones only, minus some. The sample comprises tens of thousands of clones, around nine tenths of which are singletons, and around 7.4% rests with the top ten. Input material: peripheral blood. Every receptor here comes from a human donor with active COVID-19. The donor label of this sample is uncertain. The CDR3 runs from the conserved cysteine through the conserved F or W. Fields, in order: CDR3 length, D gene, J gene, V gene, clone size, CDR3 DNA, CDR3 protein. D genes are given only for firm matches. Clone size is shown for a subset of rows, as once, few, many or a class of expanded clone.

cdr3_length: 17; d_call: NA; j_call: TRBJ1-1; v_call: TRBV7-9; clone_size: NA; cdr3_nt: TGTGCCAGCAGCCCGAGGGGGACCTTATTTATGAACACTGAAGCTTTCTTT; cdr3_aa: CASSPRGTLFMNTEAFF
cdr3_length: 14; d_call: NA; j_call: TRBJ2-2; v_call: TRBV7-2; clone_size: few; cdr3_nt: TGTGCCAGCAGCTTCGCGGTGAGCACCGGGGAGCTGTTTTTT; cdr3_aa: CASSFAVSTGELFF
cdr3_length: 17; d_call: TRBD2; j_call: TRBJ2-3; v_call: TRBV10-3; clone_size: NA; cdr3_nt: TGTGCCATCAGTCCCAGGACTAGCGGGGGGCTCACAGATACGCAGTATTTT; cdr3_aa: CAISPRTSGGLTDTQYF
cdr3_length: 13; d_call: NA; j_call: TRBJ1-1; v_call: TRBV6-6; clone_size: NA; cdr3_nt: TGTGCCAGCAGTTCGGGAGTGAACACTGAAGCTTTCTTT; cdr3_aa: CASSSGVNTEAFF
cdr3_length: 17; d_call: TRBD1; j_call: TRBJ2-6; v_call: TRBV9; clone_size: NA; cdr3_nt: TGTGCCAGCAGCGCCGACAGGGGGTTTCCTGGGGCCAACGTCCTGACTTTC; cdr3_aa: CASSADRGFPGANVLTF
cdr3_length: 16; d_call: NA; j_call: TRBJ2-7; v_call: TRBV3-1/TRBV3-2; clone_size: NA; cdr3_nt: TGTGCCAGCAGCTCACTTTGGACGACTACCTCCTACGAGCAGTACTTC; cdr3_aa: CASSSLWTTTSYEQYF
cdr3_length: 14; d_call: NA; j_call: TRBJ1-1; v_call: TRBV11-3; clone_size: NA; cdr3_nt: TGTGCCAGCAGCCCCCAGGACGGGAGCACTGAAGCTTTCTTT; cdr3_aa: CASSPQDGSTEAFF
cdr3_length: 13; d_call: NA; j_call: TRBJ1-1; v_call: TRBV11-2; clone_size: NA; cdr3_nt: TGTGCCAGCAGCTTAGATACCACAGGAGCAGCTTTCTTT; cdr3_aa: CASSLDTTGAAFF
cdr3_length: 13; d_call: TRBD1; j_call: TRBJ1-1; v_call: TRBV25-1; clone_size: NA; cdr3_nt: TGTGCCAGCAGTAAACAACAGGGGACTGAAGCTTTCTTT; cdr3_aa: CASSKQQGTEAFF
cdr3_length: 14; d_call: NA; j_call: TRBJ2-2; v_call: TRBV24-1; clone_size: NA; cdr3_nt: TGTGCCTCAAGTGGCGTAGAGAACACCGGGGAGCTGTTTTTT; cdr3_aa: CASSGVENTGELFF
cdr3_length: 15; d_call: TRBD1; j_call: TRBJ1-3; v_call: TRBV5-5; clone_size: NA; cdr3_nt: TGTGCCAGCAGCCAGACAGGGGGAGCTGGAAACACCATATATTTT; cdr3_aa: CASSQTGGAGNTIYF
cdr3_length: 14; d_call: TRBD1; j_call: TRBJ1-3; v_call: TRBV29-1; clone_size: NA; cdr3_nt: TGCAGCGTTGCCAGGGGGTCGCCTGGAAACACCATATATTTT; cdr3_aa: CSVARGSPGNTIYF
cdr3_length: 15; d_call: TRBD1; j_call: TRBJ1-2; v_call: TRBV14; clone_size: NA; cdr3_nt: TGTGCCAGCAGCCAACTGACAGGGGGCGCGTCCGGCTACACCTTC; cdr3_aa: CASSQLTGGASGYTF
cdr3_length: 18; d_call: NA; j_call: TRBJ2-1; v_call: TRBV27; clone_size: NA; cdr3_nt: TGTGCCAGCGGTGCCGGGAGAGGATCCATCCCGGTTAACAATGAGCAGTTCTTC; cdr3_aa: CASGAGRGSIPVNNEQFF
cdr3_length: 16; d_call: TRBD2; j_call: TRBJ2-1; v_call: TRBV5-1; clone_size: once; cdr3_nt: TGCGCCAGCAGCCCGATGACTAGCGAGGCTATCAATGAGCAGTTCTTC; cdr3_aa: CASSPMTSEAINEQFF
cdr3_length: 15; d_call: TRBD2; j_call: TRBJ2-3; v_call: TRBV7-8; clone_size: NA; cdr3_nt: TGTGCCAGCAGCTTCGAGCGGGGGGGCGCAGATACGCAGTATTTT; cdr3_aa: CASSFERGGADTQYF
cdr3_length: 15; d_call: TRBD1; j_call: TRBJ1-1; v_call: TRBV30; clone_size: NA; cdr3_nt: TGTGCCTCCTCAGGGACAGGGGGCCCCTACACTGAAGCTTTCTTT; cdr3_aa: CASSGTGGPYTEAFF
cdr3_length: 12; d_call: NA; j_call: TRBJ1-6; v_call: TRBV9; clone_size: NA; cdr3_nt: TGTGCCAGCAGCCCCGGTAATTCACCCCTCCACTTT; cdr3_aa: CASSPGNSPLHF
cdr3_length: 14; d_call: NA; j_call: TRBJ1-3; v_call: TRBV9; clone_size: NA; cdr3_nt: TGTGCCAGCAGCTACACAGATGGTGGAAACACCATATATTTT; cdr3_aa: CASSYTDGGNTIYF
cdr3_length: 13; d_call: TRBD2; j_call: TRBJ2-3; v_call: TRBV6-5; clone_size: NA; cdr3_nt: TGTGCCAGCGCGGGGGGACTTACAGATACGCAGTATTTT; cdr3_aa: CASAGGLTDTQYF
cdr3_length: 14; d_call: NA; j_call: TRBJ1-2; v_call: TRBV5-1; clone_size: few; cdr3_nt: TGCGCCAGCAACCGGAACCAGCCCCTAGATGGCTACACCTTC; cdr3_aa: CASNRNQPLDGYTF
cdr3_length: 12; d_call: NA; j_call: TRBJ2-5; v_call: TRBV27; clone_size: NA; cdr3_nt: TGTGCCAGCAGCCCAGTTGGAGAGACCCAGTACTTC; cdr3_aa: CASSPVGETQYF
cdr3_length: 12; d_call: TRBD1; j_call: TRBJ1-1; v_call: TRBV6-6; clone_size: NA; cdr3_nt: TGTGCCAGCAATCGACAGGGCACTGAAGCTTTCTTT; cdr3_aa: CASNRQGTEAFF
cdr3_length: 13; d_call: NA; j_call: TRBJ1-1; v_call: TRBV19; clone_size: once; cdr3_nt: TGTGCCAGTAGTATGAGAGGTGTCACTGAAGCTTTCTTT; cdr3_aa: CASSMRGVTEAFF
cdr3_length: 14; d_call: TRBD1; j_call: TRBJ2-1; v_call: TRBV6-5; clone_size: NA; cdr3_nt: TGTGCCAGCAGACGGGACAGGGGAACGGGTGAGCAGTTCTTC; cdr3_aa: CASRRDRGTGEQFF
cdr3_length: 12; d_call: NA; j_call: TRBJ2-7; v_call: TRBV24-1; clone_size: NA; cdr3_nt: TGTGCCACCAGTGGGCCCTCCTACGAGCAGTACTTC; cdr3_aa: CATSGPSYEQYF
cdr3_length: 14; d_call: TRBD2; j_call: TRBJ2-1; v_call: TRBV5-1; clone_size: NA; cdr3_nt: TGCGCCAGCAGGTTGACTAGCGGGAGTCGTGAGCAGTTCTTC; cdr3_aa: CASRLTSGSREQFF
cdr3_length: 14; d_call: TRBD1; j_call: TRBJ1-2; v_call: TRBV7-9; clone_size: NA; cdr3_nt: TGTGCCAGCAGTTCCGGGACAGCTGGTTATGGCTACACCTTC; cdr3_aa: CASSSGTAGYGYTF